This T cell receptor beta chain was observed in a study of shared clonotypes between healthy human individuals. Study summary: Per donor, three plates held CD4 naive cells, three held CD4 memory, two held CD8 naive and one held CD8 memory. Whole-study findings and limits: Sampling included only blood; tissue repertoires likely differ.

With regard to this clone: Its antigen is still unknown.

Germline V CDR1 and CDR2: SGHDT, YYEEEE. The CDR3 covers 13 residues. The V end was cut by 3 bases, the J end by 0 bases, with 7 bases between. CD8 cells classed as naive were CD45RO-negative and positively selected for CCR7, excluding terminally differentiated effector memory CD45RA+ cells. TCRdb's copy holds only in-frame clones and misses some; the assay was immunoSEQ multiplex PCR. The table records around 600,000 clones, 95% to 98% of them present only once. V and J are TRBV5-6 and TRBJ2-7; D is ambiguous. This TCR was recovered from a man aged 25-40 years in good health. The specimen sequenced was naive CD8+ T cells sorted from blood. DNA for the CDR3: TGTGCCAGCAGCTCGGCCAGCTCCTACGAGCAGTACTTC. Residues: CASSSASSYEQYF.